The entry that follows covers one T cell receptor beta chain sequence. In the study's own analysis: Nucleated cell number was recorded as an estimate derived from reference gene primer amplification. Repertoires were generated with immunoSEQ multiplex PCR, while TCRdb's copy carries only in-frame clones and drops some. That table gives V, J and clone size, and the DNA gave D and trimming. In the table there are 12,000 or so clones, 90% of which are singletons. The data belong to a study of blood T cell repertoires in COVID-19. Study-level information: Some COVID-19 samples were acute and others convalescent; all came from the United States, Italy and Spain. PBMCs, B-cell-depleted T cells, or T cells provided the cDNA or gDNA that made up the material.

The receptor was derived from a man between 65 and 85 years old with active COVID-19. Sequencing was performed on peripheral blood.

The CDR3 coding sequence is TGTGCCAGCAGTTACTCGGTGGGAGGGGACGAGCAGTACTTC. It specifies CASSYSVGGDEQYF. J is TRBJ2-7 and V is TRBV6-5, with 7 nucleotides matching TRBD2. The CDR3 loop spans 14 amino acids. Unmatched junction bases numbered 4, after V lost 0 bases and J lost 5 bases. CDR1 and CDR2 from the germline V gene are MNHEY and SVGAGI.